Following are 11 T cell receptor beta chains from one sample sequenced in a study of CXCR3-negative and CXCR3-positive naive CD8 T cells. Findings and limits, study-wide: Researchers report that CXCR3-positive naive cells carry more hydrophobic TRB CDR3s than CXCR3-negative naive cells.

The libraries of TRB cDNA were constructed through 5' RACE using UMI labels. TCRdb re-called the 5' RACE reads, yielding one record per CDR3 amino acid sequence without DNA. The specimen's table records about 130,000 distinct CDR3 sequences. The antigens these receptors bind are not known. Sequenced: naive CXCR3+ CD8+ T cells from blood. The sample's subset: CD45RO-CCR7+CD27+CD95- naive CD8+ T cells expressing CXCR3 (TNR3+). The receptors were gathered from a human donor in good health. Some clones in this sample may be carry-over from other donors' samples.

The chain combines TRBV7-8 with TRBJ2-3; TCRdb calls TRBD1, which cannot be checked without DNA. Germline V CDR1 and CDR2: SGHVS, FQNEAQ. The CDR3 has 17 amino acids. The CDR3 sequence: CASSFSVSGGNTDTQYF.

V is TRBV7-9 and J is TRBJ2-3. Looked up from germline, CDR1 is SEHNR and CDR2 is FQNEAQ (reference sequence). There are 13 residues in the CDR3. The CDR3 region is CAHRGLRTDTQYF.

This chain uses TRBV5-6 with TRBJ2-3. CDR3 length: 15 amino acids. The germline CDR1 and CDR2 sequences are SGHDT and YYEEEE. The CDR3 is CASSLFRQSTDTQYF.

J is TRBJ2-1 and V is TRBV12-3 or TRBV12-4. The CDR3 contains 13 residues. The CDR3 sequence is CASSLVLTNEQFF.

The rearrangement uses TRBV19 and TRBJ1-1; TCRdb reports TRBD1, a call that lacks DNA to check it against. CDR3 length equals 15 residues. The germline gives CDR1 LNHDA, CDR2 SQIVND (reference sequence). The CDR3 spells CASSILYGGSAEAFF.

This chain links TRBV15 with TRBJ1-1; TCRdb reports TRBD1, a call that lacks DNA to check it against. Germline assignment: CDR1 LNHNV and CDR2 YYDKDF (reference sequence). This CDR3 is 14 amino acids long. The CDR3 here is CATSDQGANTEAFF.

The chain links TRBV7-2 to TRBJ1-2; TCRdb returns TRBD1, unconfirmable since there is no DNA. Germline V gene lookup returns CDR1 SGHTA and CDR2 FQGNSA. There are 14 residues in the CDR3. The CDR3 loop is CASSYGVRDYGYTF.

This chain connects TRBV28 to TRBJ2-7; the TRBD1 assignment by TCRdb is unverifiable without DNA. CDR1 and CDR2 (germline): MDHEN, SYDVKM. The CDR3 is 16 residues long. CDR3 sequence reads: CASSSSARGRSYEQYF.

The rearrangement links TRBV7-6 to TRBJ2-2. This CDR3 spans 16 amino acids. In germline, CDR1 is SGHVS, CDR2 FNYEAQ. The CDR3 spells CASSPVLLANTGELFF.

This chain links TRBV3-1 with TRBJ2-1. This CDR3 contains 13 residues. Germline V gene sequence: CDR1 LGHDT, CDR2 YNNKEL (reference sequence). CDR3 residues: CASSSVDPNEQFF.

This chain joins TRBV29-1 and TRBJ1-2; TCRdb calls TRBD1, which cannot be checked without DNA. The CDR3 extends over 11 amino acids. The germline V gene encodes CDR1 SQVTM and CDR2 ANQGSEA. The CDR3 region is CSAGTGGGYTF.